The 29 T cell receptor beta chains in this list originate from one sample, sequenced in a study of shared clonotypes between healthy human individuals. Profiling relied on immunoSEQ multiplex PCR, and the TCRdb table lists in-frame clones only, not all of them. This repertoire shows roughly 700,000 clones, less than 95% found once; its top ten account for 34%. Sequenced sample: memory CD8+ T cells from PBMCs. Subset: CD45RO+ cells pooled with CCR7-negative TemRA cells. Receptors originate from a man younger than 35 in good health. Some clones in this sample may be carry-over from other donors' samples.

The chain recombines TRBV28 with TRBJ2-7; 7 nucleotides agree with TRBD2. This CDR3 has 13 residues. Unmatched junction bases numbered 5, after V lost 8 bases and J lost 1 base. CDR1 is MDHEN and CDR2 is SYDVKM in the germline V gene. The CDR3 region has the DNA TGTGCCAGCCTGGGCGGGAGTTCCTACGAGCAGTACTTC. It yields the protein CASLGGSSYEQYF.

V is TRBV9 and J is TRBJ1-2, with D hard to call. The germline CDR1 and CDR2 sequences are SGDLS and YYNGEE. V was clipped by 2 bases and J by 0 bases, with 5 bases between them. CDR3 size: 13 residues. The CDR3 DNA follows: TGTGCCAGCAGCGTGCGGACTAACTATGGCTACACCTTC. Amino acid sequence: CASSVRTNYGYTF.

This clone was recorded once. The chain carries TRBV6-1 and TRBJ2-3; D gene unclear. The CDR3 totals 15 residues. V lost 0 bases to trimming and J lost 4 bases, with 11 bases between them. Germline lookup yields CDR1 MNHNS and CDR2 SASEGT. CDR3 protein: CASSEAGLRADTQYF. In DNA, the CDR3 is TGTGCCAGCAGTGAAGCAGGGCTCCGGGCAGATACGCAGTATTTT.

The chain employs TRBV9 and TRBJ2-7, with 9 bases identical to TRBD2. Germline V lookup: CDR1 SGDLS, CDR2 YYNGEE. CDR3 length equals 16 residues. Germline trimming cut 5 bases from V and 2 bases from J; bases unmatched to any gene: 11. CDR3 in amino acids: CASSNPKAGGTYEQYF. As DNA, the CDR3 is TGTGCCAGCAGTAATCCGAAAGCGGGAGGAACCTACGAGCAGTACTTC.

The chain joins TRBV27 to TRBJ2-6; D not certain. CDR1 MNHEY and CDR2 SMNVEV come from the germline V gene (reference sequence). V was shortened by 5 bases and J by 0 bases, with 5 bases between the two germline ends. The CDR3 sequence is 14 residues long. The chain's CDR3 is CASSPHSGANVLTF. As DNA, the CDR3 is TGTGCCAGCAGTCCCCACTCTGGGGCCAACGTCCTGACTTTC.

The chain uses TRBV28 and TRBJ2-7, with 9 positions matching TRBD1. The CDR3 contains 15 residues. Trimming cost V 4 bases and J 3 bases; bases outside gene matches: 7. Germline V gene sequence: CDR1 MDHEN, CDR2 SYDVKM. CDR3 in amino acids: CASSWGQGLDYEQYF. The CDR3 DNA sequence: TGTGCCAGCAGTTGGGGACAGGGCTTGGACTACGAGCAGTACTTC.

The V call is TRBV27, the J call TRBJ2-2, with 9 bases identical to TRBD1. After removal of 2 bases from V and 4 bases from J, the junction contained 8 bases not matched to a gene. The CDR3 length is 17 residues. Germline CDR1 reads MNHEY; CDR2 reads SMNVEV (reference sequence). CDR3 in DNA: TGTGCCAGCAGTTTACCTGACAGGGGGTTGGGCACCGGGGAGCTGTTTTTT. Protein sequence: CASSLPDRGLGTGELFF.

This clone showed up just once. This rearrangement joins TRBV28 to TRBJ1-2; TRBD1 matches at 7 bases. The CDR3 consists of 14 residues. The trim removed 5 bases at V and 5 bases at J, leaving 8 bases unmatched. Per the germline V gene, CDR1 is MDHEN and CDR2 is SYDVKM. The CDR3 DNA is TGTGCCAGCAGTCCGAGGACAGGCGGGTATGGCTACACCTTC. Translating it yields CASSPRTGGYGYTF.

The chain is built from TRBV10-1 and TRBJ2-6, with D maybe TRBD2 (6 bases). Germline-derived CDR1 and CDR2 are WNHNN and SYGVQD (reference sequence). The V end was cut by 0 bases, the J end by 2 bases, with 17 bases between. This CDR3 comprises 19 residues. Here the CDR3 reads CASSESGGSSPPGANVLTF. DNA for the CDR3: TGCGCCAGCAGTGAGTCGGGGGGATCTTCCCCCCCTGGGGCCAACGTCCTGACTTTC.

The chain couples TRBV4-1 to TRBJ2-1; possibly TRBD1 for D (6 bases). V shed 4 bases and J shed 10 bases, with 14 bases lying between them. Germline V gene lookup returns CDR1 MGHRA and CDR2 YSYEKL. The CDR3 sequence is 13 residues long. CDR3 bases: TGCGCCAGCAGCCCCTCAGGGGACCCCGAGCAGTTCTTC. Its protein product is CASSPSGDPEQFF.

This rearrangement joins TRBV7-9 to TRBJ2-5, with 9 bases identical to TRBD2. CDR3 length: 15 amino acids. The ends lost 3 bases at V and 3 bases at J; junction bases unmatched: 5. The germline V gene encodes CDR1 SEHNR and CDR2 FQNEAQ (reference sequence). In nucleotides, the CDR3 is TGTGCCAGCAGCTTCGGGCGGGGGGGAGAAGAGACCCAGTACTTC. This encodes CASSFGRGGEETQYF. Complete variable domain (other parts from reference TRBV7-9 and TRBJ2-5): DTGVSQNPRHKITKRGQNVTFRCDPISEHNRLYWYRQTLGQGPEFLTYFQNEAQLEKSRLLSDRFSAERPKGSFSTLEIQRTEQGDSAMYLCASSFGRGGEETQYFGPGTRLLVL.

The chain employs TRBV27 and TRBJ2-2, with a tentative D call TRBD2 (5 bases). With 0 bases removed from V and 2 bases from J, the gap between germline ends came to 13 bases. Germline loops: CDR1 MNHEY, CDR2 SMNVEV (reference sequence). The CDR3 loop spans 17 amino acids. This CDR3 is CASSLSGQRINTGELFF. The CDR3 nucleotides read TGTGCCAGCAGTTTATCGGGTCAGCGGATAAACACCGGGGAGCTGTTTTTT.

The chain carries TRBV11-2 and TRBJ2-7, with 12 positions matching TRBD1. The trim removed 1 base at V and 5 bases at J, leaving 6 bases unmatched. This CDR3 is built from 16 residues. Per germline, CDR1 SGHAT and CDR2 FQNNGV. The CDR3 loop is CASSLVLGTGGDEQYF. The CDR3 DNA reads TGTGCCAGCAGCTTAGTGCTGGGGACAGGGGGCGACGAGCAGTACTTC.

This chain connects TRBV10-3 to TRBJ2-3, with D possibly TRBD2 on 6 matching bases. The CDR3 consists of 17 residues. From germline, CDR1 is ENHRY and CDR2 SYGVKD. Trimming stripped 3 bases from V and 0 bases from J, with 16 bases between. The CDR3 loop is CAISEGSGGASTDTQYF. CDR3 DNA: TGTGCCATCAGTGAAGGTAGTGGCGGGGCAAGCACAGATACGCAGTATTTT.

V and J are TRBV7-9 and TRBJ2-5; the D gene could be TRBD1 or TRBD2 (5 bases each). The CDR3 has 15 amino acids. CDR1 and CDR2 (germline): SEHNR, FQNEAQ (reference sequence). With 2 bases removed from V and 0 bases from J, the gap between germline ends came to 10 bases. The CDR3 DNA follows: TGTGCCAGCAGCTTAATTACGGGACACCAAGAGACCCAGTACTTC. This sequence encodes CASSLITGHQETQYF.

V gene TRBV7-2 combines with J gene TRBJ1-1, with D perhaps TRBD1 (6 bases). This CDR3 has 13 amino acids. Deletions cut 6 bases from V and 3 bases from J, with 11 bases between. Germline V gives CDR1 SGHTA, CDR2 FQGNSA. CDR3 residues: CASRPQGYTEAFF. Here the CDR3 DNA reads TGTGCCAGCAGACCACAGGGTTACACTGAAGCTTTCTTT. The variable domain in full, completed from reference TRBV7-2 and TRBJ1-1, reads GAGVSQSPSNKVTEKGKDVELRCDPISGHTALYWYRQSLGQGLEFLIYFQGNSAPDKSGLPSDRFSAERTGGSVSTLTIQRTQQEDSAVYLCASRPQGYTEAFFGQGTRLTVV.

The V call is TRBV2, the J call TRBJ2-7, with 11 bases lining up with TRBD1. Unmatched junction bases numbered 8, after V lost 7 bases and J lost 9 bases. The germline gives CDR1 SNHLY, CDR2 FYNNEI. The CDR3 runs 13 residues. The CDR3, as DNA: TGTGCCAGCACTGGACAGGGGGCGCGCGGGCAGTACTTC. Its translation: CASTGQGARGQYF.

On this clone: Different DNA sequences within this sample yield the same CDR3. V is TRBV9 and J is TRBJ1-1; D is perhaps TRBD1 (5 bases). This CDR3 is 13 amino acids long. The ends were cut back, 2 bases at V and 4 bases at J, with 9 bases in the middle. Looked up from germline, CDR1 is SGDLS and CDR2 is YYNGEE. The CDR3 nucleotides read TGTGCCAGCAGCGTTGGGGGTGCCACTGAAGCTTTCTTT. This codes for CASSVGGATEAFF.

The chain has TRBV2 and TRBJ1-2, with D unresolved. V was pared by 7 bases and J by 8 bases, with 11 bases between. This CDR3 is 11 amino acids long. The germline gives CDR1 SNHLY, CDR2 FYNNEI. As DNA, the CDR3 is TGTGCCAGCAAGTCCCTCCCCGGCTACACCTTC. Its translation is CASKSLPGYTF.

In this sample, this clone turned up once. V usage is TRBV5-6 and J usage is TRBJ2-5, with no clear D. Germline V gene lookup returns CDR1 SGHDT and CDR2 YYEEEE. CDR3 length: 15 amino acids. The ends were cut back, 0 bases at V and 1 base at J, with 10 bases in the middle. CDR3 amino acids: CASSLVISVQETQYF. For the CDR3, the DNA is TGTGCCAGCAGCTTGGTGATATCGGTCCAAGAGACCCAGTACTTC.

The gene calls are TRBV6-1 and TRBJ1-2; 7 nucleotides line up with TRBD1. The ends lost 7 bases at V and 7 bases at J; junction bases unmatched: 6. The germline gives CDR1 MNHNS, CDR2 SASEGT. The CDR3 runs 12 residues. In nucleotides, the CDR3 is TGTGCCAGCACCGGGACAGTAGGTGGCTACACCTTC. Encoded protein: CASTGTVGGYTF.

A single count supports this clone. This chain links TRBV12-5 with TRBJ1-2; 9 positions agree with TRBD1. V shed 4 bases, J shed 3 bases, and the junction held 12 bases outside the gene matches. CDR1 and CDR2 (germline): LGHNT, FRNRAP. The CDR3 is 17 amino acids. The CDR3 sequence is CASGSSTGTGRDYGYTF. CDR3 nucleotides: TGTGCTAGTGGTTCCAGCACCGGGACAGGGAGGGACTATGGCTACACCTTC.

As for this clone: Other DNA sequences of this sample code for an identical CDR3. The chain carries TRBV5-6 and TRBJ1-1; D is undetermined. The CDR3 length is 11 residues. Trimming shortened V by 0 bases and J by 7 bases, and 4 bases separated the two germline ends. Germline V CDR1 and CDR2: SGHDT, YYEEEE. CDR3 DNA sequence: TGTGCCAGCAGCTTGGGGGTTGAAGCTTTCTTT. It encodes CASSLGVEAFF.

The gene calls are TRBV9 and TRBJ2-7; no clear D. V was clipped by 3 bases and J by 6 bases, with 13 bases between them. This CDR3 has 13 residues. Germline loops: CDR1 SGDLS, CDR2 YYNGEE. CDR3 nucleotides: TGTGCCAGCAGCGCCCCTCCCCCCTCCGAGCAGTACTTC. Protein sequence: CASSAPPPSEQYF.

CDR3 coding DNA: TGTGCCAGCAGTCTACATCAGCCCCAGCATTTT. This sequence encodes CASSLHQPQHF. The chain recombines TRBV28 with TRBJ1-5, with D unclear. The CDR3 contains 11 residues. Trimming removed 5 bases at V and 5 bases at J, with 4 bases between. Germline lookup yields CDR1 MDHEN and CDR2 SYDVKM.

The chain combines TRBV19 with TRBJ1-5; TRBD1 is a possible D gene (6 bases). Germline V gives CDR1 LNHDA, CDR2 SQIVND (reference sequence). V lost 7 bases to trimming and J lost 1 base, with 17 bases between them. The CDR3 consists of 16 residues. DNA for the CDR3: TGTGCCAGTACCCCGACGAGGGGGTTAAGCAATCAGCCCCAGCATTTT. It encodes CASTPTRGLSNQPQHF.

The chain is built from TRBV5-4 and TRBJ2-7; D is perhaps TRBD1 or TRBD2 (5 bases each). V lost 0 bases, J lost 4 bases, and 17 bases lay in between. Germline CDR1 is SGHNT and CDR2 is YYREEE (reference sequence). This CDR3 is built from 16 residues. The CDR3 region has the DNA TGTGCCAGCAGCTTGGCCGAGGGGACCCTCATTTACGAGCAGTACTTC. It translates to CASSLAEGTLIYEQYF.

V usage is TRBV30 and J usage is TRBJ1-1, with D possibly being TRBD1 (5 bases). The CDR3 length is 13 residues. Germline V gene data show CDR1 as GTSNPN and CDR2 as SVGIG (reference sequence). Trimming took off 3 bases at V and 5 bases at J, with 13 bases between the two ends. CDR3 coding DNA: TGTGCCTGGAGGGTACAGGTTGGGACTGAAGCTTTCTTT. Its translation: CAWRVQVGTEAFF. Filled out from reference TRBV30 and TRBJ1-1, the complete variable domain reads SQTIHQWPATLVQPVGSPLSLECTVEGTSNPNLYWYRQAAGRGLQLLFYSVGIGQISSEVPQNLSASRPQDRQFILSSKKLLLSDSGFYLCAWRVQVGTEAFFGQGTRLTVV.

The chain has TRBV13 and TRBJ2-7; D might be TRBD1 (6 bases). V lost 5 bases and J 0 bases, leaving 14 bases between the germline ends. CDR1 is PRHDT, CDR2 FYEKMQ, per germline (reference sequence). This CDR3 spans 15 amino acids. The CDR3 sequence: CASSPGVLSSYEQYF. The CDR3 bases are TGTGCCAGCAGCCCAGGGGTCTTGAGCTCCTACGAGCAGTACTTC.